Given below is one T cell receptor (beta chain) in context. The sample belongs to a study of blood T cell repertoires in COVID-19. Overall study context: Acute and convalescent COVID-19 samples came from the United States, Italy and Spain. The cDNA or gDNA used as material had been derived from T cells, B-cell-depleted T cells, or PBMCs.

Germline V gives CDR1 MNHEY, CDR2 SVGAGI. J lost 5 bases, V lost 6 bases, and 8 bases had no gene match. The CDR3 is 15 residues long. As originally analysed: Amplification of reference gene primers provided the estimated nucleated cell counts. Clones were sequenced by immunoSEQ multiplex PCR, and TCRdb holds only the in-frame ones, with some missing. That table gives V, J and clone size, and the DNA gave D and trimming. The profile covers roughly 38,000 clones, with roughly nine tenths appearing a single time and approximately 20% taken by the ten largest. The chain has TRBV6-5 and TRBJ2-3; TRBD2 matches at 10 bases. The source is a man between 50 and 59 years old in a cohort sampled during active COVID-19. The material sequenced was peripheral blood. The CDR3 nucleotides are TGTGCCAGCAGCCGAGCGGGGGGGCCTGGAGATACGCAGTATTTT. It is translated as CASSRAGGPGDTQYF.